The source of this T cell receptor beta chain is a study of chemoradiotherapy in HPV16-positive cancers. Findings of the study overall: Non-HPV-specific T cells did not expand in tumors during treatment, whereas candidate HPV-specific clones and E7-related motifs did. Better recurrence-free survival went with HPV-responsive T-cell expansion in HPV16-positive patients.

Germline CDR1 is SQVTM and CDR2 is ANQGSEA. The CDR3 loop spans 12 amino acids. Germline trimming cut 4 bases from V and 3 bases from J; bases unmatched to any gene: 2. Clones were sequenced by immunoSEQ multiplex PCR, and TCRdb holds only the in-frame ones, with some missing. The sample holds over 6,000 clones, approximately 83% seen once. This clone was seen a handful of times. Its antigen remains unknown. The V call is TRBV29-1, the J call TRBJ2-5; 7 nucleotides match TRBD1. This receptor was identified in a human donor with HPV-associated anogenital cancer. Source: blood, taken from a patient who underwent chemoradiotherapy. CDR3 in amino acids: CSVAGQKETQYF. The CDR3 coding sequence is TGCAGCGTTGCGGGACAGAAAGAGACCCAGTACTTC.